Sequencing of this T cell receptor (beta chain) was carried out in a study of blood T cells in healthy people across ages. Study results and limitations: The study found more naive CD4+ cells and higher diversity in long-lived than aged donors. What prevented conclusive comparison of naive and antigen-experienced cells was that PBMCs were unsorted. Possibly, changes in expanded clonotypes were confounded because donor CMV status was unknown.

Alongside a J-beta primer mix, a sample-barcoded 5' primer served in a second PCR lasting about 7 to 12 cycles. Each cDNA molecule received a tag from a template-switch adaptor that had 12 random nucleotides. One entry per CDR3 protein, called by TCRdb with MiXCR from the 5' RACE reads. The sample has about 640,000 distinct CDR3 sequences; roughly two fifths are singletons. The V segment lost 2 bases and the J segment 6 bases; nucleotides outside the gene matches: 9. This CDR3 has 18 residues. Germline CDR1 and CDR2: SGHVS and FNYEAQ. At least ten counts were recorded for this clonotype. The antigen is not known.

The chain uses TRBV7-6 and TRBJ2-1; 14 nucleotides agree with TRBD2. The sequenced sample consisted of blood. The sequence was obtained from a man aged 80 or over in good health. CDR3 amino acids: CASSLPGTSGGLSNEQFF. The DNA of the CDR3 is TGTGCCAGCAGCTTACCCGGGACTAGCGGGGGTTTGAGCAATGAGCAGTTCTTC.